Listed below are T cell receptor beta chains from one sample, sequenced in a study of shared clonotypes between healthy human individuals. Sequencing was performed with immunoSEQ multiplex PCR; in TCRdb, only in-frame clones are kept and a portion is missing. The table records roughly 2.1 million clones, 85% to 95% of them present only once. Source material: naive CD8+ T cells from PBMCs. The receptor source for this set is a man younger than 35 in good health. Some clones in this sample may be carry-over from other donors' samples. The CDR3 runs from the conserved cysteine through the conserved F or W. D genes are given only for firm matches. Size tells how often a clone was seen (once, few, many) or the class of an expanded clone, and some rows leave it out.

len	v_gene	j_gene	d_gene	abundance	CDR3nt	CDR3aa
13	TRBV28	TRBJ1-1	NA	NA	TGTGCCAGCAGTTCTCCCCGGACGGACGAAGCTTTCTTT	CASSSPRTDEAFF
12	TRBV29-1	TRBJ1-1	NA	few	TGCAGCGTTTTAGACAGTAACACTGAAGCTTTCTTT	CSVLDSNTEAFF
13	TRBV19	TRBJ2-1	NA	NA	TGTGCCAGTAGTCTAGCACCTCACAATGAGCAGTTCTTC	CASSLAPHNEQFF
14	TRBV2	TRBJ2-7	TRBD2	NA	TGTGCCAGCTCTGGAGGGACTAGCAGATACGAGCAGTACTTC	CASSGGTSRYEQYF
13	TRBV7-9	TRBJ1-2	NA	few	TGTGCCAGCAGCTTGGATAATGCCTGGGGCTACACCTTC	CASSLDNAWGYTF
14	TRBV5-8	TRBJ2-7	NA	once	TGTGCCAGCAGCTTTTACGTTCGGGGTTACGAGCAGTACTTC	CASSFYVRGYEQYF
15	TRBV27	TRBJ2-1	NA	NA	TGTGCCAGCTGTGGTGTCGGGACGGGAGCTCGCGAGCAGTTCTTC	CASCGVGTGAREQFF
16	TRBV7-9	TRBJ1-1	TRBD1	NA	TGTGCCAGCAGCTTAGGAGTACAGGGGGCCGGCACTGAAGCTTTCTTT	CASSLGVQGAGTEAFF
14	TRBV19	TRBJ1-2	TRBD1	NA	TGTGCCAGTAGTATAGGGGAGGGGGCCTATGGCTACACCTTC	CASSIGEGAYGYTF
15	TRBV10-1	TRBJ1-5	NA	NA	TGCGCCAGCAGTGAGTCGGAGCAGGGGTGTCAGCCCCAGCATTTT	CASSESEQGCQPQHF
13	TRBV7-9	TRBJ1-4	NA	NA	TGTGCCAGCAGGGACGGAGGGAATGAAAAACTGTTTTTT	CASRDGGNEKLFF
15	TRBV9	TRBJ2-2	TRBD2	once	TGTGCCAGCACCATAGGGACTACGAACACCGGGGAGCTGTTTTTT	CASTIGTTNTGELFF
14	TRBV15	TRBJ2-7	TRBD2	NA	TGTGCCACCAGCAGGGGACTAGGCTCCTACGAGCAGTACTTC	CATSRGLGSYEQYF
16	TRBV7-9	TRBJ2-1	TRBD2	once	TGTGCCAGCAGCTTAGGGTGGCGGGAGGTGGACAATGAGCAGTTCTTC	CASSLGWREVDNEQFF
12	TRBV28	TRBJ1-2	NA	once	TGTGCCAGCAGTTTAACTGCCTTCTCCTACACCTTC	CASSLTAFSYTF
16	TRBV6-1	TRBJ1-2	NA	NA	TGTGCCAGCAGTGAAGCCCCGGTCCCAGCTAACTATGGCTACACCTTC	CASSEAPVPANYGYTF
12	TRBV6-5	TRBJ2-7	NA	NA	TGTGCCAGCAGTTTTACAGGAGACGAGCAGTACTTC	CASSFTGDEQYF
16	TRBV7-9	TRBJ2-3	TRBD2	once	TGTGCCAGCAGCTTACCAACTAGCGGGAACACAGATACGCAGTATTTT	CASSLPTSGNTDTQYF
13	TRBV7-9	TRBJ1-2	NA	NA	TGTGCCAGCAGCTCCAGTGGGGGGGGTGGCTACACCTTC	CASSSSGGGGYTF
16	TRBV14	TRBJ2-5	TRBD1	NA	TGTGCCAGCAGCCCGTCAGGGGGCCCGGTCGTGGAGACCCAGTACTTC	CASSPSGGPVVETQYF
16	TRBV9	TRBJ1-3	NA	NA	TGTGCCAGCAGCGGCCACCGGGACAAAGGGGGAAACACCATATATTTT	CASSGHRDKGGNTIYF
14	TRBV6-4	TRBJ1-5	TRBD1	few	TGTGCCAGCAGTCCCGGACAGGGAGACCAGCCCCAGCATTTT	CASSPGQGDQPQHF
15	TRBV6-5	TRBJ2-1	TRBD1	NA	TGTGCCAGCAGACCGACAGGGTTAAACTACAATGAGCAGTTCTTC	CASRPTGLNYNEQFF